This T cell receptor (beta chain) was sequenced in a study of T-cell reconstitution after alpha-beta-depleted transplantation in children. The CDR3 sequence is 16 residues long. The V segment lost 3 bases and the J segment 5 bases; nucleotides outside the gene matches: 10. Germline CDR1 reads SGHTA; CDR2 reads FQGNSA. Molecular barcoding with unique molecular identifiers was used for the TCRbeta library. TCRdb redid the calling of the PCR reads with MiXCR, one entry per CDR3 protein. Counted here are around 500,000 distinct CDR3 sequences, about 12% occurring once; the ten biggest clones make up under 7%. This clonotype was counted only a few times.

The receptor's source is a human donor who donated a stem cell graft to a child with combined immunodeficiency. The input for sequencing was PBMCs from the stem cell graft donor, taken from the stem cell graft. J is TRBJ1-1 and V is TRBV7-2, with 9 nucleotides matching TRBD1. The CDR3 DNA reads TGTGCCAGCAGCTTGGTGGGGACAGGGTTCGGAACTGAAGCTTTCTTT. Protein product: CASSLVGTGFGTEAFF.